Following are 25 T cell receptor beta chains from one sample sequenced in a study of Graves' ophthalmopathy and Graves' hyperthyroidism. The authors amplified TCR beta CDR3 regions from RNA transcripts. HTBI-primed RT-PCR formed the first round, and a multiplex PCR formed the second. Via MiXCR, TCRdb re-called the multiplex PCR reads, giving one row per CDR3 protein. The sample has approximately 1.2 million distinct CDR3 sequences, 35% to 40% seen once. Sequencing input: peripheral blood or thyroid tissue (not recorded which). These receptors all come from an adult man with Graves' hyperthyroidism.

Worth noting for this clonotype: One base away lies a much larger clone, so this may be a sequencing read error. This rearrangement joins TRBV29-1 to TRBJ2-2; 14 nucleotides align to TRBD2. This CDR3 comprises 16 residues. The germline CDR1 and CDR2 sequences are SQVTM and ANQGSEA. Trimming removed 4 bases from V and 6 bases from J; junction bases left unmatched: 7. The CDR3 region is CSVGVGTSGRAGELFF. The CDR3, as DNA: TGCAGCGTTGGGGTGGGGACTAGCGGGAGAGCCGGGGAGCTGTTTTTT.

The J gene is TRBJ2-7, the V gene TRBV12-3 or TRBV12-4; D is unresolved. The CDR3 length is 12 residues. Deletions cut 5 bases from V and 7 bases from J, with 12 bases between. The CDR3 DNA follows: TGTGCCAGCAGTACCCCTCCAGCGGAGCAGTACTTC. It translates to CASSTPPAEQYF.

The V and J genes are TRBV19 and TRBJ1-2, with D tentatively TRBD1 (5 bases). V lost 5 bases and J lost 0, with 19 bases in between. The CDR3 sequence is 17 residues long. CDR1 and CDR2 (germline): LNHDA, SQIVND (reference sequence). The chain's CDR3 is CASSGSGRQRANYGYTF. DNA for the CDR3: TGTGCCAGTAGTGGTTCAGGGAGACAGCGAGCTAACTATGGCTACACCTTC.

In this sample, this clonotype turned up a few times. The chain carries TRBV11-2 and TRBJ2-5; TRBD1 matches 9 bases. Germline CDR1 SGHAT, CDR2 FQNNGV. This CDR3 spans 15 amino acids. Trimming cost V 5 bases and J 2 bases; bases outside gene matches: 6. CDR3 loop: CASSIGTGQQETQYF. In DNA, the CDR3 is TGTGCCAGCAGCATCGGGACAGGGCAGCAAGAGACCCAGTACTTC.

The genes are TRBV19 and TRBJ2-5, with D hard to call. The CDR3 has 14 amino acids. CDR1 is LNHDA, CDR2 SQIVND, per germline (reference sequence). V lost 5 bases to trimming and J lost 4 bases, with 14 bases between them. CDR3 sequence: CASSPDDPAETQYF. The CDR3 region has the DNA TGTGCCAGTAGTCCCGACGACCCGGCAGAGACCCAGTACTTC.

This clonotype has a count of ten or more. CDR3 loop: CASSEIWLAGGETQYF. CDR3 sequence (DNA): TGTGCCAGCAGTGAAATCTGGCTAGCGGGAGGGGAGACCCAGTACTTC. This chain joins TRBV2 and TRBJ2-5, with 12 bases aligning to TRBD2. The CDR3 contains 16 residues. Germline lookup yields CDR1 SNHLY and CDR2 FYNNEI. J gave up 5 bases and V 2 bases, and 6 bases lay outside the gene matches.

Worth noting for this clonotype: The germline gene is not matched at one end of the junction; a read error may be the cause. The chain couples TRBV5-1 to TRBJ2-6; D gene ambiguous. Germline V CDR1 and CDR2: SGHRS, YFSETQ. CDR3 size: 13 residues. The CDR3 reads CASRILGPNTEAF. The CDR3 DNA is TGCGCCAGCAGAATTTTGGGTCCGAACACTGAAGCTTTC.

This clonotype was recorded at least ten times. The chain joins TRBV12-3 or TRBV12-4 to TRBJ1-2, with 7 bases aligning to TRBD1. There are 14 residues in the CDR3. The V segment lost 8 bases and the J segment 8 bases; nucleotides outside the gene matches: 14. The chain's CDR3 is CASLPPRGGNGYTF. For the CDR3, the DNA is TGTGCCAGCCTACCTCCCCGAGGGGGCAACGGCTACACCTTC.

The table lists this clonotype with many counts. This chain links TRBV7-2 with TRBJ2-7, with D perhaps matching TRBD2 (6 bases). The CDR3 is 15 residues long. V lost 0 bases and J 1 base, leaving 10 bases between the germline ends. CDR1 and CDR2 from the germline V gene are SGHTA and FQGNSA. CDR3 region: CASSLAGGNSYEQYF. CDR3 bases: TGTGCCAGCAGCTTAGCGGGGGGAAATTCCTACGAGCAGTACTTC.

This clonotype was seen ten or more times. The chain employs TRBV12-3 or TRBV12-4 and TRBJ1-4; possibly TRBD1 for D (6 bases). This CDR3 spans 14 amino acids. V lost 4 bases, J lost 2 bases, and 8 bases lay in between. CDR3 sequence reads: CASSWQGTNEKLFF. DNA for the CDR3: TGTGCCAGCAGTTGGCAGGGGACTAATGAAAAACTGTTTTTT.

This clonotype was counted ten times or more. The rearrangement links TRBV12-3 or TRBV12-4 to TRBJ1-5; D remains ambiguous. This CDR3 contains 12 residues. V was clipped by 3 bases and J by 6 bases, with 6 bases between them. The CDR3 protein is CASSFGPQPQHF. The DNA for the CDR3 is TGTGCCAGCAGTTTCGGGCCTCAGCCCCAGCATTTT.

The chain couples TRBV5-4 to TRBJ1-2, with TRBD1 matching over 8 bases. From germline, CDR1 is SGHNT and CDR2 YYREEE (reference sequence). The CDR3 covers 13 residues. V was pared by 3 bases and J by 8 bases, with 6 bases of the junction left unmatched. The CDR3 bases are TGTGCCAGCAGCTCTAAAACAGGGGGAGGCTACACCTTC. It yields the protein CASSSKTGGGYTF.

This sequence joins TRBV20-1 and TRBJ2-2; D unclear. The germline gives CDR1 DFQATT, CDR2 SNEGSKA (reference sequence). Trimming left V 5 bases short and J 1 base short, with 11 bases between. This CDR3 comprises 14 residues. The CDR3 DNA sequence: TGCAGTGCTCTTAAGACGGGGAACACCGGGGAGCTGTTTTTT. Amino acids: CSALKTGNTGELFF.

In its sample, this clonotype was seen many times. The chain combines TRBV29-1 with TRBJ2-7; tentatively, D is TRBD2 (7 bases). CDR1 is SQVTM and CDR2 is ANQGSEA in the germline V gene. Trimming took 4 bases from V and 3 from J, leaving 13 bases between them. The CDR3 spans 13 residues. The CDR3 DNA sequence: TGCAGCGTTGTGGGGGGGGCAGGCTACGAGCAGTACTTC. This translates into CSVVGGAGYEQYF.

The sample holds many counts of this clonotype. This chain links TRBV20-1 with TRBJ1-1; D remains ambiguous. Trimming took off 0 bases at V and 6 bases at J, with 14 bases between the two ends. The CDR3 is 14 amino acids. Germline V CDR1 and CDR2: DFQATT, SNEGSKA (reference sequence). CDR3 DNA: TGCAGTGCTAGAGATTATTTGGCAAGCCCTGAAGCTTTCTTT. The encoded protein is CSARDYLASPEAFF.

The chain combines TRBV20-1 with TRBJ2-5, with 8 bases that match TRBD1. Germline trimming cut 0 bases from V and 5 bases from J; bases unmatched to any gene: 8. CDR1 is DFQATT, CDR2 SNEGSKA, per germline (reference sequence). The CDR3 has 15 residues. CDR3 amino acids: CSARDTDRARETQYF. CDR3 coding DNA: TGCAGTGCTAGAGACACGGACAGGGCCCGGGAGACCCAGTACTTC.

In this sample, this clonotype turned up many times. The V call is TRBV13, the J call TRBJ2-7; D call uncertain. Germline lookup yields CDR1 PRHDT and CDR2 FYEKMQ (reference sequence). The CDR3 extends over 16 amino acids. V was cut by 1 base and J by 0 bases, with 13 bases left in between. The CDR3 loop is CASSLALPPDSYEQYF. CDR3 sequence (DNA): TGTGCCAGCAGCTTAGCCCTCCCTCCCGACTCCTACGAGCAGTACTTC.

The chain has TRBV6-1 and TRBJ2-5, with 12 nucleotides matching TRBD2. Unmatched junction bases numbered 4, after V lost 3 bases and J lost 5 bases. Germline V gives CDR1 MNHNS, CDR2 SASEGT. CDR3 length: 15 residues. The CDR3 nucleotides are TGTGCCAGCAGTGAGCTAGCGGGAGGGGTGGAGACCCAGTACTTC. The encoded protein is CASSELAGGVETQYF.

The chain carries TRBV24-1 and TRBJ1-1; a possible D gene is TRBD1 (6 bases). The CDR3 totals 13 residues. Germline V lookup: CDR1 KGHDR, CDR2 SFDVKD. Between the trimmed V and J ends, which lost 8 bases and 0 bases, there was a span of 9 bases. Here the CDR3 DNA reads TGTGCCACCAAGGGGGGCATGAACACTGAAGCTTTCTTT. This codes for CATKGGMNTEAFF.

This clonotype turned up a few times. This chain connects TRBV25-1 to TRBJ1-5, with D maybe TRBD1 (5 bases). The ends were cut back, 3 bases at V and 11 bases at J, with 23 bases in the middle. This CDR3 comprises 16 residues. Germline assignment: CDR1 MGHDK and CDR2 SYGVNS. CDR3 in amino acids: CASSDPGLGVQETQHF. The CDR3 DNA is TGTGCCAGCAGTGACCCGGGACTAGGGGTTCAAGAGACCCAGCATTTT.

The table lists this clonotype with a few counts. The chain joins TRBV6-2 or TRBV6-3 to TRBJ1-1; 9 bases align to TRBD1. Trimming took 9 bases from V and 5 from J; bases not matched to a gene: 13. The CDR3 totals 15 residues. The germline gives CDR1 MNHEY, CDR2 SVGEGT. The CDR3 sequence: CASITSGDRVTEAFF. The DNA for the CDR3 is TGTGCCAGTATCACCAGCGGGGACAGGGTTACTGAAGCTTTCTTT.

The CDR3 loop is CASSLREGPNYGYTF. The CDR3 nucleotides are TGTGCCAGCAGCTTGAGGGAGGGGCCCAACTATGGCTACACCTTC. V usage is TRBV5-4 and J usage is TRBJ1-2, with a possible D match to TRBD1 (5 bases). V was cut by 1 base and J by 2 bases, with 12 bases left in between. The CDR3 extends over 15 amino acids. CDR1 and CDR2 (germline): SGHNT, YYREEE (reference sequence). Complete variable domain (other parts from reference TRBV5-4 and TRBJ1-2): ETGVTQSPTHLIKTRGQQVTLRCSSQSGHNTVSWYQQALGQGPQFIFQYYREEENGRGNFPPRFSGLQFPNYSSELNVNALELDDSALYLCASSLREGPNYGYTFGSGTRLTVV.

Ten or more counts support this clonotype. This chain connects TRBV7-2 to TRBJ2-7; 8 bases fit TRBD1. CDR1 is SGHTA, CDR2 FQGNSA, per germline. V was pared by 2 bases and J by 1 base, with 4 bases of the junction left unmatched. The CDR3 spans 15 residues. The CDR3 sequence: CASSLRDRLSYEQYF. Written as DNA, the CDR3 is TGTGCCAGCAGCTTAAGGGACAGGCTGTCCTACGAGCAGTACTTC.

The table lists this clonotype with many counts. The chain recombines TRBV12-3 or TRBV12-4 with TRBJ1-6, with D unclear. CDR3 size: 15 residues. The V and J ends lost 5 bases and 6 bases respectively, with 14 bases between them. For the CDR3, the DNA is TGTGCCAGCAGTCCCCCCGGACTGATTAATTCACCCCTCCACTTT. Its translation: CASSPPGLINSPLHF.

This clonotype was observed at least ten times. The rearrangement uses TRBV7-9 and TRBJ2-7; TRBD1 agrees at 10 bases. V shed 3 bases, J shed 4 bases, and the junction held 9 bases outside the gene matches. This CDR3 is 16 amino acids long. Germline V gene sequence: CDR1 SEHNR, CDR2 FQNEAQ (reference sequence). The CDR3, as DNA: TGTGCCAGCAGCTTCCCGGTGACAGGGGGCTTATACGAGCAGTACTTC. This codes for CASSFPVTGGLYEQYF.